One TCR beta chain is described in this entry. Antigen specificity is unknown. Trimming took 5 bases from V and 1 from J, leaving 15 bases between them. CDR1 is SGHVS and CDR2 is FNYEAQ in the germline V gene. The CDR3 loop spans 16 amino acids. This specimen belongs to a study of shared clonotypes between healthy human individuals. Study conclusions and caveats: What rarefaction showed was incomplete sorted-subset sequencing despite large depth. It was the non-shared clonotypes that had lower generation probabilities than clonotypes shared by all four donors. The study found about 5% of naive CD4 clonotypes shared across a handful of donors.

The naive CD8 population came from CD45RO-negative cells selected for CCR7, without terminally differentiated effector memory CD45RA+ cells. Authors' analysis steps: Sequence data from immunoSEQ were junction-only and lacked quality scores; consequently, filtering differed. Only in-frame clones appear in the TCRdb table, and some are missing; sequencing was by immunoSEQ multiplex PCR. That table gives V, J and clone size, and the DNA gave D and trimming. Of about 870,000 clones in the sample, 92% were seen once. The sequenced material came from naive CD8+ T cells sorted from blood. The origin of this receptor is a man aged 25-45 years in good health. V gene TRBV7-6 combines with J gene TRBJ2-1; a weak D match, TRBD2 (6 bases). In nucleotides, the CDR3 is TGTGCCAGCAGCCCCAGCGACGGGACTTCCTACAATGAGCAGTTCTTC. This codes for CASSPSDGTSYNEQFF. Full variable domain (remainder filled in from reference TRBV7-6 and TRBJ2-1): GAGVSQSPRYKVTKRGQDVALRCDPISGHVSLYWYRQALGQGPEFLTYFNYEAQQDKSGLPNDRFSAERPEGSISTLTIQRTEQRDSAMYRCASSPSDGTSYNEQFFGPGTRLTVL.